A single sample is the source of the 27 T cell receptor beta chains below, sequenced in a study of shared clonotypes between healthy human individuals. TCRdb's copy holds only in-frame clones and misses some; the assay was immunoSEQ multiplex PCR. The repertoire holds roughly 480,000 clones, around 79% seen once, with roughly 12% in the top ten. Sequences were obtained from PBMCs. Every receptor here comes from a woman aged 40 to 50 in good health. Some clones in this sample may be carry-over from other donors' samples.

J is TRBJ1-5 and V is TRBV11-3; TRBD1 aligns across 7 bases. Germline lookup yields CDR1 SGHNT and CDR2 YENEEA. The V and J ends lost 0 bases and 2 bases, in that order; junction bases with no gene match: 10. The CDR3 spans 18 residues. The CDR3 here is CASSLDGGLGTGNQPQHF. The CDR3 DNA reads as TGTGCCAGCAGCTTAGATGGGGGATTGGGGACAGGCAATCAGCCCCAGCATTTT.

CDR3 nucleotide sequence: TGTGCCAGTAGCAGGACAGAGTACAATGAGCAGTTCTTC. As protein: CASSRTEYNEQFF. The chain recombines TRBV19 with TRBJ2-1; D perhaps matches TRBD1 (6 bases). CDR1 and CDR2 (germline): LNHDA, SQIVND (reference sequence). The CDR3 covers 13 residues. Trimming shortened V by 6 bases and J by 4 bases, and 10 bases separated the two germline ends.

The chain is built from TRBV18 and TRBJ1-3; D is unresolved. Trimming removed 3 bases at V and 8 bases at J, with 11 bases between. CDR1 is KGHSH, CDR2 LQKENI, per germline. This CDR3 has 13 amino acids. CDR3: CASSPRTGDTIYF. In nucleotides, the CDR3 is TGTGCCAGCTCACCCCGAACCGGGGACACCATATATTTT.

This chain joins TRBV4-3 and TRBJ2-2, with D tentatively TRBD2 (5 bases). The germline gives CDR1 LGHNA, CDR2 YSLEER. Trimming stripped 6 bases from V and 6 bases from J, with 14 bases between. This CDR3 spans 14 amino acids. The CDR3 is CASRWGDRAGELFF. The CDR3, as DNA: TGCGCCAGCAGGTGGGGAGACCGGGCCGGGGAGCTGTTTTTT.

The V and J genes are TRBV7-9 and TRBJ2-2, with TRBD2 identical over 7 bases. The CDR3 covers 16 residues. The J segment lost 1 base and the V segment lost 2 bases, leaving 4 bases of the junction unmatched. Germline CDR1 and CDR2: SEHNR and FQNEAQ (reference sequence). The CDR3 DNA follows: TGTGCCAGCAGCTTAAGGGGCGGGAGGAACACCGGGGAGCTGTTTTTT. Translating gives CASSLRGGRNTGELFF.

The chain uses TRBV5-6 and TRBJ2-1, with 9 bases lining up with TRBD2. The V gene's germline CDR1 is SGHDT and CDR2 YYEEEE. The CDR3 sequence is 15 residues long. Trimming cost V 2 bases and J 9 bases; bases outside gene matches: 9. CDR3 protein: CASSLRGTSRIEQFF. CDR3 DNA: TGTGCCAGCAGCTTAAGGGGGACTAGCCGCATTGAGCAGTTCTTC.

The chain is built from TRBV11-2 and TRBJ2-1, with D uncertain. The germline CDR1 and CDR2 sequences are SGHAT and FQNNGV. The V gene lost 0 bases and the J gene lost 9 bases, with 9 bases spanning the gap. This CDR3 has 13 residues. The CDR3 DNA reads TGTGCCAGCAGCTTAGAAAGGGCAGGTGAGCAGTTCTTC. Translation: CASSLERAGEQFF.

The rearrangement links TRBV11-2 to TRBJ2-2; the D is unclear. This CDR3 spans 17 amino acids. The germline gives CDR1 SGHAT, CDR2 FQNNGV. V lost 5 bases and J 3 bases, leaving 19 bases between the germline ends. Written as DNA, the CDR3 is TGTGCCAGCAGCCCACATAGTTTGGTGGGTTACACCGGGGAGCTGTTTTTT. It codes for CASSPHSLVGYTGELFF.

The chain couples TRBV10-3 to TRBJ2-2; no definite D call. The germline gives CDR1 ENHRY, CDR2 SYGVKD. The CDR3 contains 16 residues. V lost 4 bases and J lost 1, with 13 bases in between. This CDR3 is CAISGRGWGNTGELFF. DNA for the CDR3: TGTGCCATCAGTGGTCGAGGATGGGGGAACACCGGGGAGCTGTTTTTT.

The J gene is TRBJ2-7, the V gene TRBV11-2, with 11 positions matching TRBD1. The CDR3 contains 15 residues. Germline lookup yields CDR1 SGHAT and CDR2 FQNNGV. V was clipped by 5 bases and J by 2 bases; unmatched bases: 5. The CDR3: CASSRRTGGAYEQYF. In nucleotides, the CDR3 is TGTGCCAGCAGCCGACGGACAGGGGGCGCCTACGAGCAGTACTTC.

This sequence joins TRBV27 and TRBJ2-1, with 11 bases that match TRBD2. Germline values: CDR1 MNHEY, CDR2 SMNVEV (reference sequence). The CDR3 is 14 amino acids. V dropped 3 bases and J dropped 9; count of bases not matched to a gene: 4. The CDR3 region has the DNA TGTGCCAGCAGTTTCTTACTAGCGGGAGCTGAGCAGTTCTTC. Translated, it gives CASSFLLAGAEQFF.

The chain carries TRBV5-1 and TRBJ2-1, with 10 bases fitting TRBD2. The V gene end was trimmed by 0 bases and the J gene end by 5 bases; junction bases not matched to a gene: 8. The CDR3 sequence is 17 residues long. Germline values: CDR1 SGHRS, CDR2 YFSETQ. The CDR3 sequence is CASSLAILAGTNNEQFF. The CDR3 coding sequence is TGCGCCAGCAGCTTGGCCATACTAGCGGGGACGAACAATGAGCAGTTCTTC.

This sequence joins TRBV18 and TRBJ1-2, with D perhaps TRBD1 (5 bases). V dropped 4 bases and J dropped 5 bases, with 11 bases sitting between them. The CDR3 consists of 13 residues. Germline V gives CDR1 KGHSH, CDR2 LQKENI. Here the CDR3 reads CASSLGTVYGYTF. CDR3 DNA sequence: TGTGCCAGCTCACTTGGGACGGTATATGGCTACACCTTC.

With regard to this clone: Distinct nucleotide sequences in the sample also encode this CDR3. This chain connects TRBV18 to TRBJ2-5, with unresolved D. V was cut by 3 bases and J by 0 bases, with 2 bases left in between. The CDR3 consists of 12 residues. Germline loops: CDR1 KGHSH, CDR2 LQKENI. The CDR3 spells CASSPYQETQYF. The CDR3 DNA is TGTGCCAGCTCACCGTACCAAGAGACCCAGTACTTC.

This rearrangement joins TRBV5-1 to TRBJ2-5; D remains unclear. The germline V gene has CDR1 SGHRS and CDR2 YFSETQ. Between the trimmed V and J ends, which lost 5 bases and 1 base, there was a span of 18 bases. This CDR3 contains 16 residues. As DNA, the CDR3 is TGCGCCAGCAGGGTTCTGGGCAGGCCCCCCCAAGAGACCCAGTACTTC. Protein: CASRVLGRPPQETQYF.

The chain recombines TRBV15 with TRBJ2-5; D possibly uses TRBD1 or TRBD2 (5 bases each). The CDR3 runs 14 residues. V dropped 4 bases and J dropped 4 bases, with 13 bases sitting between them. Germline CDR1 and CDR2: LNHNV and YYDKDF (reference sequence). In DNA form, the CDR3 reads TGTGCCACCAGCACCACGGGGACGGTAGAGACCCAGTACTTC. Its protein is CATSTTGTVETQYF.

Here the CDR3 reads CASSGSGLAGTYEQYF. The CDR3, as DNA: TGTGCCAGCAGTGGATCGGGACTAGCGGGGACCTACGAGCAGTACTTC. The V gene is TRBV6-6, the J gene TRBJ2-7, with 13 bases fitting TRBD2. The CDR3 sequence is 16 residues long. Germline V CDR1 and CDR2: MNHNY, SVGAGI (reference sequence). V dropped 5 bases and J dropped 2; count of bases not matched to a gene: 6.

The gene calls are TRBV28 and TRBJ2-7; D is possibly TRBD2 (6 bases). The CDR3 consists of 14 residues. The V gene lost 8 bases and the J gene lost 0 bases, with 14 bases spanning the gap. CDR1 is MDHEN and CDR2 is SYDVKM in the germline V gene. CDR3 bases: TGTGCCAGCGGCCCCGGGACTCCCTCCTACGAGCAGTACTTC. Translating gives CASGPGTPSYEQYF.

V is TRBV2 and J is TRBJ1-1; D might be TRBD1 (5 bases). Trimming removed 8 bases at V and 5 bases at J, with 15 bases between. The CDR3 is 13 residues long. From germline, CDR1 is SNHLY and CDR2 FYNNEI. For the CDR3, the DNA is TGTGCCAGCGGGGCGGGGATTGGGACTGAAGCTTTCTTT. This codes for CASGAGIGTEAFF.

The V gene is TRBV23-1, the J gene TRBJ2-1; possibly TRBD2 for D (6 bases). TRBV23-1 is an open reading frame, and its role is uncertain. Trimming took 8 bases from V and 15 from J, leaving 14 bases between them. The CDR3 extends over 10 amino acids. In nucleotides, the CDR3 is TGCGCCAGCCCAGGGACTGTTCGGTTCTTC. It codes for CASPGTVRFF.

The chain couples TRBV15 to TRBJ2-7, with a tentative D call TRBD1 (6 bases). The V and J ends lost 6 bases and 5 bases respectively, with 14 bases between them. The length of the CDR3 is 13 residues. Germline loops: CDR1 LNHNV, CDR2 YYDKDF (reference sequence). The CDR3 DNA follows: TGTGCCACCAGGGGGACAATGAGGCACGAGCAGTACTTC. It translates to CATRGTMRHEQYF.

This clone was picked up one time. V gene TRBV5-5 combines with J gene TRBJ2-5; D gene unclear. The V and J ends lost 0 bases and 1 base respectively, with 7 bases between them. CDR1 SGHKS and CDR2 YYEKEE come from the germline V gene (reference sequence). CDR3 length equals 14 residues. CDR3 sequence: CASSLVSFQETQYF. CDR3 nucleotides: TGTGCCAGCAGCTTGGTTAGCTTCCAAGAGACCCAGTACTTC.

The V gene is TRBV5-1, the J gene TRBJ1-2; TRBD1 agrees at 7 bases. CDR1 SGHRS and CDR2 YFSETQ come from the germline V gene. This CDR3 is built from 13 residues. V shed 4 bases, J shed 4 bases, and the junction held 4 bases outside the gene matches. The CDR3 nucleotides read TGCGCCAGCAGCCAGGGACAGACCTATGGCTACACCTTC. Translating it yields CASSQGQTYGYTF.

A note on this clone: The junction shows a germline mismatch at one end, possibly a read error. The chain joins TRBV5-6 to TRBJ2-2; possible D gene TRBD2, 5 bases. The CDR3 length is 14 residues. Per the germline V gene, CDR1 is SGHDT and CDR2 is YYEEEE. The CDR3, as DNA: TGTGCCAGCGGCTTGGGGAGAAACACCGGGGAGCTGTTTTTT. Amino acid sequence: CASGLGRNTGELFF.

J is TRBJ2-2 and V is TRBV19; 11 bases are shared with TRBD1. Germline V CDR1 and CDR2: LNHDA, SQIVND (reference sequence). The CDR3 covers 17 residues. After removal of 3 bases from V and 5 bases from J, the junction contained 8 bases not matched to a gene. Written as DNA, the CDR3 is TGTGCCAGTAGTATCAGGCCCGGGACAGGGGGGACCGGGGAGCTGTTTTTT. Its translation: CASSIRPGTGGTGELFF.

The genes are TRBV7-2 and TRBJ2-3; D could derive from TRBD1 or TRBD2 (5 bases each). This CDR3 contains 13 residues. CDR1 is SGHTA, CDR2 FQGNSA, per germline. The V and J ends lost 1 base and 10 bases respectively, with 12 bases between them. This chain's CDR3 is CASSLGPGTSQYF. CDR3 DNA: TGTGCCAGCAGCTTAGGTCCCGGGACGTCGCAGTATTTT.

The chain carries TRBV7-9 and TRBJ1-2; a possible D gene is TRBD1 (5 bases). Germline V lookup: CDR1 SEHNR, CDR2 FQNEAQ (reference sequence). This CDR3 region has 15 residues. V was clipped by 4 bases and J by 4 bases, with 16 bases between them. The CDR3: CASSWGGSSPYGYTF. As DNA, the CDR3 is TGTGCCAGCAGCTGGGGGGGTAGTTCCCCCTATGGCTACACCTTC.